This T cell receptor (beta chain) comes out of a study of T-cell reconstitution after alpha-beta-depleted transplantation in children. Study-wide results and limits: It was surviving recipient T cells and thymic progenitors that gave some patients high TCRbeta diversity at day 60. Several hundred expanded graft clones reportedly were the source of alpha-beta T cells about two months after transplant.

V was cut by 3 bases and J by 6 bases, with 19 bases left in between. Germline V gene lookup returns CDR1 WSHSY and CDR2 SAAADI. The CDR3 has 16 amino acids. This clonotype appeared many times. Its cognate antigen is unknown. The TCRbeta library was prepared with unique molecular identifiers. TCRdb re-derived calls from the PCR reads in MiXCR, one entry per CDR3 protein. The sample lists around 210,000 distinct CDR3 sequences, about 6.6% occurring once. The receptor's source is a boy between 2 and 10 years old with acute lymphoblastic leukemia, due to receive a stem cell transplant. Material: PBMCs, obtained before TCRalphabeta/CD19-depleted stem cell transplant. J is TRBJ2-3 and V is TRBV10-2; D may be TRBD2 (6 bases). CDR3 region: CASSDSPAGPRDTQYF. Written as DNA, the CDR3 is TGCGCCAGCAGTGATTCACCAGCGGGCCCCAGGGATACGCAGTATTTT.